A single sample gave rise to the 19 T cell receptor beta chains below, sequenced in a study of T cells after yellow fever vaccination. In TCRdb, the 5' RACE reads were re-called with MiXCR into one record per CDR3 protein. Of 300,000 to 400,000 distinct CDR3 sequences listed, under 5% are singletons. Sequences were derived from PBMCs, sampled 5 days after the yellow fever booster vaccination. These receptors were taken from a man between 18 and 35 years old who received the YFV17D yellow fever vaccine.

In its sample, this clonotype was seen a few times. V and J are TRBV7-2 and TRBJ2-1; 7 nucleotides agree with TRBD2. The CDR3 runs 15 residues. Trimming cost V 0 bases and J 3 bases; bases outside gene matches: 2. Germline values: CDR1 SGHTA, CDR2 FQGNSA. The CDR3 DNA follows: TGTGCCAGCAGCTTAGCCCAGCGGGGCTACAATGAGCAGTTCTTC. This translates into CASSLAQRGYNEQFF.

This clonotype has just a few counts. The gene calls are TRBV11-2 and TRBJ2-2; D unresolved. This CDR3 is built from 15 residues. Germline CDR1 and CDR2: SGHAT and FQNNGV. The V end lost 4 bases, the J end lost 1 base, and 10 bases lay between the germline ends. The CDR3 DNA reads TGTGCCAGCAGCTCCCGATATGGGAACACCGGGGAGCTGTTTTTT. It encodes CASSSRYGNTGELFF. Together with reference TRBV11-2 and TRBJ2-2, the CDR3 gives the full variable domain: EAGVAQSPRYKIIEKRQSVAFWCNPISGHATLYWYQQILGQGPKLLIQFQNNGVVDDSQLPKDRFSAERLKGVDSTLKIQPAKLEDSAVYLCASSSRYGNTGELFFGEGSRLTVL.

This clonotype has ten or more counts. The chain combines TRBV19 with TRBJ1-2; the match to TRBD1 covers 7 bases. From germline, CDR1 is LNHDA and CDR2 SQIVND (reference sequence). V dropped 8 bases and J dropped 4; count of bases not matched to a gene: 7. CDR3 length: 13 residues. DNA for the CDR3: TGTGCCAGTTGGACAGGAGGACGCTATGGCTACACCTTC. Translation: CASWTGGRYGYTF.

This clonotype was counted between two and nine times. V is TRBV4-1 and J is TRBJ2-7, with D unresolved. CDR3 size: 14 residues. The germline V gene encodes CDR1 MGHRA and CDR2 YSYEKL. V lost 0 bases to trimming and J lost 6 bases, with 12 bases between them. The CDR3 DNA follows: TGCGCCAGCAGCCAAGATGAAGGTTCAGGCGAGCAGTACTTC. Translated, it gives CASSQDEGSGEQYF.

This clonotype was observed at least ten times. The chain has TRBV3-2 and TRBJ2-5. TRBV3-2 is designated a pseudogene. The CDR3 has 13 residues. The CDR3: CASSPGFEETQYF. Written as DNA, the CDR3 is TGTGCCAGCAGCCCCGGATTTGAAGAGACCCAGTACTTC.

This clonotype turned up a few times. The chain employs TRBV6-2 or TRBV6-3 and TRBJ2-2, with 9 nucleotides matching TRBD1. The CDR3 extends over 17 amino acids. Germline trimming cut 5 bases from V and 6 bases from J; bases unmatched to any gene: 13. Germline lookup yields CDR1 MNHEY and CDR2 SVGEGT. CDR3 coding DNA: TGTGCCAGCAGTGACGGTTACGGGACAGGGTATGCCGGGGAGCTGTTTTTT. This codes for CASSDGYGTGYAGELFF.

The gene calls are TRBV14 and TRBJ2-7; the D gene is possibly TRBD2 (7 bases). The V end lost 4 bases, the J end lost 4 bases, and 14 bases lay between the germline ends. CDR3 size: 14 residues. Germline CDR1 reads SGHDN; CDR2 reads FVKESK. The CDR3 coding sequence is TGTGCCAGCAGCCGGAGGCGGGGGCAATACGAGCAGTACTTC. Translating it yields CASSRRRGQYEQYF.

This clonotype was seen ten or more times. The chain combines TRBV7-2 with TRBJ2-7, with TRBD1 as a possible D gene (6 bases). The CDR3 is 15 residues long. Germline CDR1 SGHTA, CDR2 FQGNSA. Trimming took off 4 bases at V and 4 bases at J, with 17 bases between the two ends. CDR3 sequence (DNA): TGTGCCAGCAGCTCCCTGACACAGGGCTGGTACGAGCAGTACTTC. Its translation: CASSSLTQGWYEQYF.

The V call is TRBV5-1, the J call TRBJ2-1; 7 bases align to TRBD2. The length of the CDR3 is 17 residues. J lost 0 bases, V lost 4 bases, and 10 bases had no gene match. Germline V gene sequence: CDR1 SGHRS, CDR2 YFSETQ. Here the CDR3 reads CASSLGLGGSSYNEQFF. DNA of the CDR3: TGCGCCAGCAGCCTTGGATTGGGAGGGAGCTCCTACAATGAGCAGTTCTTC.

CDR3 coding DNA: TGTGCCAGCAGCCAAGGAGGGACAGGGCGTTTCTACGAGCAGTACTTC. It translates to CASSQGGTGRFYEQYF. This rearrangement joins TRBV3-1 to TRBJ2-7, with 9 bases identical to TRBD1. The CDR3 contains 16 residues. Germline loops: CDR1 LGHDT, CDR2 YNNKEL (reference sequence). V lost 1 base, J lost 3 bases, and 7 bases stayed unmatched.

The chain carries TRBV20-1 and TRBJ1-5; D uncertain. Trimming pared 7 bases from V and 7 bases from J, leaving 14 bases between. Germline V gene sequence: CDR1 DFQATT, CDR2 SNEGSKA (reference sequence). This CDR3 contains 12 residues. In DNA, the CDR3 is TGCAGTGGCGCAACCGCATCCCAGCCCCAGCATTTT. It codes for CSGATASQPQHF.

This clonotype has a count of ten or more. The rearrangement uses TRBV7-2 and TRBJ1-2; D is possibly TRBD1 (6 bases). Germline lookup yields CDR1 SGHTA and CDR2 FQGNSA. The CDR3 totals 14 residues. V lost 4 bases, J lost 0 bases, and 9 bases lay in between. CDR3 sequence: CASSSQGTNYGYTF. DNA of the CDR3: TGTGCCAGCAGCTCTCAGGGGACTAACTATGGCTACACCTTC.

This clonotype was counted many times. The rearrangement uses TRBV15 and TRBJ1-1; no definite D call. This CDR3 has 12 residues. V dropped 0 bases and J dropped 7 bases, with 6 bases sitting between them. Per germline, CDR1 LNHNV and CDR2 YYDKDF (reference sequence). The CDR3 sequence: CATSRDFIEAFF. CDR3 bases: TGTGCCACCAGCAGAGATTTCATTGAAGCTTTCTTT.

This clonotype occurred many times. This sequence joins TRBV5-1 and TRBJ2-7; 7 bases are a match to TRBD1. Germline trimming cut 3 bases from V and 4 bases from J; bases unmatched to any gene: 7. CDR3 length: 14 residues. CDR1 and CDR2 from the germline V gene are SGHRS and YFSETQ. This chain's CDR3 is CASSSLTGAYEQYF. DNA of the CDR3: TGCGCCAGCAGCTCCCTTACAGGGGCTTACGAGCAGTACTTC. The full variable domain, rest sourced from reference TRBV5-1 and TRBJ2-7, is KAGVTQTPRYLIKTRGQQVTLSCSPISGHRSVSWYQQTPGQGLQFLFEYFSETQRNKGNFPGRFSGRQFSNSRSEMNVSTLELGDSALYLCASSSLTGAYEQYFGPGTRLTVT.

This rearrangement joins TRBV11-2 to TRBJ1-4, with D possibly matching TRBD1 (6 bases). Germline loops: CDR1 SGHAT, CDR2 FQNNGV. Trimming pared 5 bases from V and 8 bases from J, leaving 18 bases between. The CDR3 spans 15 residues. The chain's CDR3 is CASSIRDKGGEKLFF. The CDR3 DNA sequence: TGTGCCAGCAGCATCCGGGACAAAGGAGGGGAAAAACTGTTTTTT.

The chain has TRBV7-9 and TRBJ1-2; no firm D call. The germline gives CDR1 SEHNR, CDR2 FQNEAQ (reference sequence). The CDR3 runs to 12 residues. Trimming removed 3 bases at V and 4 bases at J, with 6 bases between. The chain's CDR3 is CASSFRGYGYTF. The CDR3 bases are TGTGCCAGCAGCTTCCGAGGCTATGGCTACACCTTC.

In this sample, this clonotype turned up many times. The gene calls are TRBV5-1 and TRBJ2-3; 11 bases align to TRBD2. CDR3 length equals 15 residues. Unmatched junction bases numbered 4, after V lost 3 bases and J lost 4 bases. Germline values: CDR1 SGHRS, CDR2 YFSETQ. CDR3 in DNA: TGCGCCAGCAGCTCGGGACTAGCGGATTCAGATACGCAGTATTTT. Translation gives CASSSGLADSDTQYF.

This clonotype was observed at least ten times. The V gene is TRBV6-4, the J gene TRBJ1-6; D uncertain. Trimming shortened V by 9 bases and J by 9 bases, and 15 bases separated the two germline ends. This CDR3 contains 13 residues. The germline V gene encodes CDR1 MRHNA and CDR2 SNTAGT. CDR3 sequence reads: CASPLPGVSPLHF. CDR3 nucleotide sequence: TGTGCCAGTCCTCTCCCCGGGGTTTCACCCCTCCACTTT.

This clonotype was observed a handful of times. The chain employs TRBV10-3 and TRBJ1-2; 9 bases line up with TRBD1. CDR3 size: 17 residues. Trimming removed 10 bases from V and 1 base from J; junction bases left unmatched: 16. The V gene's germline CDR1 is ENHRY and CDR2 SYGVKD. The CDR3, as DNA: TGTGCCACCAGCCCCGGACAGGGGCAATCTCATAACTATGGCTACACCTTC. Its protein is CATSPGQGQSHNYGYTF.